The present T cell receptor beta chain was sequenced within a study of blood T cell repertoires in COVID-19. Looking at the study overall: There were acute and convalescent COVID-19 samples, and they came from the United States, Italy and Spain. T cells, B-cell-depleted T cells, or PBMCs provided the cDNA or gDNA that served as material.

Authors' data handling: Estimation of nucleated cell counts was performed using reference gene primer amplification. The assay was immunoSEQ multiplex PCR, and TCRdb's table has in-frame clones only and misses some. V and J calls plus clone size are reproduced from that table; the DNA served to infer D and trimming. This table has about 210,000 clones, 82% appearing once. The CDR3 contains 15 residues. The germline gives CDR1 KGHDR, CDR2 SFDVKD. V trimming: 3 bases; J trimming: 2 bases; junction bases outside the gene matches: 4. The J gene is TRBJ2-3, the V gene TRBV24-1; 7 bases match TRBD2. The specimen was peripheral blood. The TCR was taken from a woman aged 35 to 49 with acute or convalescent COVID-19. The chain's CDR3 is CATSDPTSPTDTQYF. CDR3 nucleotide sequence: TGTGCCACCAGTGATCCGACTAGCCCCACAGATACGCAGTATTTT.